Below are 5 T cell receptor beta chains sequenced from a single sample in a study of control samples from healthy donors and cancer patients. Some clones are missing from TCRdb's copy, which holds only in-frame ones; the method was immunoSEQ multiplex PCR. The table has about 120,000 clones, approximately 88% seen once. Specimen: blood. Receptor source: a man aged 35-49 years in good health.

This rearrangement joins TRBV28 to TRBJ1-3, with D possibly being TRBD1 (5 bases). V dropped 7 bases and J dropped 0 bases, with 19 bases sitting between them. Looked up from germline, CDR1 is MDHEN and CDR2 is SYDVKM. The CDR3 is 17 amino acids. The CDR3, as DNA: TGTGCCAGCAACCCCGGGGCTTTAGATAACTCTGGAAACACCATATATTTT. Translation gives CASNPGALDNSGNTIYF. Together with reference TRBV28 and TRBJ1-3, the CDR3 gives the full variable domain: DVKVTQSSRYLVKRTGEKVFLECVQDMDHENMFWYRQDPGLGLRLIYFSYDVKMKEKGDIPEGYSVSREKKERFSLILESASTNQTSMYLCASNPGALDNSGNTIYFGEGSWLTVV.

In nucleotides, the CDR3 is TGTGCCAGCAGCCAACGCAGAGGGGGGGGATCCACAGATACGCAGTATTTT. Its translation is CASSQRRGGGSTDTQYF. This chain uses TRBV4-2 with TRBJ2-3; a weak D match, TRBD2 (7 bases). V shed 2 bases and J shed 2 bases, with 17 bases lying between them. The germline V gene encodes CDR1 LGHNA and CDR2 YNFKEQ. CDR3 length: 17 residues.

The chain has TRBV2 and TRBJ2-7; 9 positions agree with TRBD1. Germline CDR1 and CDR2: SNHLY and FYNNEI. V shed 6 bases and J 2 bases; nucleotides not matched to a gene: 8. This CDR3 spans 15 amino acids. As DNA, the CDR3 is TGTGCCAGCAGGACAACCGGGACAGGGACCTACGAGCAGTACTTC. Translated: CASRTTGTGTYEQYF.

This chain links TRBV24-1 with TRBJ1-5, with D unclear. CDR3 size: 17 residues. V lost 4 bases and J 1 base, leaving 16 bases between the germline ends. The germline V gene has CDR1 KGHDR and CDR2 SFDVKD. CDR3 amino acids: CATSDPGSGGSNQPQHF. In DNA, the CDR3 is TGTGCCACCAGTGACCCCGGGTCCGGTGGAAGCAATCAGCCCCAGCATTTT.

This sequence joins TRBV5-6 and TRBJ1-2; TRBD1 might be the D (6 bases). The CDR3 extends over 14 amino acids. Germline V lookup: CDR1 SGHDT, CDR2 YYEEEE. Between the trimmed V and J ends, which lost 3 bases and 6 bases, there was a span of 15 bases. The CDR3 is CASSSGTSSHGYTF. In DNA form, the CDR3 reads TGTGCCAGCAGCTCCGGGACATCATCGCATGGCTACACCTTC.